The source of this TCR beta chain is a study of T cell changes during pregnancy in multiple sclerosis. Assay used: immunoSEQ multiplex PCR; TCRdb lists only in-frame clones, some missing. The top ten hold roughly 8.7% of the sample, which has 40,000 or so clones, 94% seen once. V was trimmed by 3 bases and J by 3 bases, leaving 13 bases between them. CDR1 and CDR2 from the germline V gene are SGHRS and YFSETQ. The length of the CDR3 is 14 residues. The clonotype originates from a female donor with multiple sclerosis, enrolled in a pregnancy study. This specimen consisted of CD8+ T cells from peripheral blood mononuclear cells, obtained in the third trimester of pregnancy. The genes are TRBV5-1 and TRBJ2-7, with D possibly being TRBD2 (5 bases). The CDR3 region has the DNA TGCGCCAGCAGCTCAACGGGAACTTACTACGAGCAGTACTTC. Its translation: CASSSTGTYYEQYF.